This T cell receptor (beta chain) was captured by sequencing in a study of blood T cells in healthy people across ages. Looking at the study overall: For every two T cells, template switching captured about one barcoded beta molecule. Study-level points and caveats: Investigators viewed diversity estimates from one million T cells as underestimates, the study reported.

V was cut by 7 bases and J by 1 base, with 6 bases left in between. There are 12 residues in the CDR3. A few counts support this clonotype. Its specificity is not known. Each sample yielded at least 6 million isolated PBMCs. With a J-beta primer mix and a sample-barcoded 5' primer, a second PCR ran about 7 to 11 cycles. TCRdb ran MiXCR on the 5' RACE reads and lists one entry per CDR3 protein. Of 1,500,000 or so distinct CDR3 sequences detected, approximately 59% appear once; the ten largest clones hold 5.5% to 8%. The receptor was derived from a man between 18 and 29 years old in good health. V is TRBV12-3 or TRBV12-4 and J is TRBJ2-3; D is unresolved. Specimen: blood. This chain's CDR3 is CASKWGTDTQYF. The CDR3 region has the DNA TGTGCCAGCAAATGGGGCACAGATACGCAGTATTTT.